The 27 T cell receptor beta chains below come from one sample, sequenced in a study of tumor-infiltrating lymphocytes in primary liver carcinoma (dated by TCRdb to about 2017). Blood RNA was extracted from unsorted whole blood with TRIzol reagent; germline DNA came from the DNeasy Blood & Tissue kit. TCRdb names Illumina HiSeq 2500 as the instrument used. Using a constant-region primer and ProtoScript II reverse transcriptase, TCRbeta-specific cDNA was reverse-transcribed from about 540 ng total RNA. Construction of the TCRbeta libraries relied on three nested rounds of multiplex PCR, following a slightly modified ARM-PCR procedure. Multiplex TRBV1-TRBV30 forward primers and a Cbeta reverse primer were used in the first two PCR rounds, each of which was run for roughly 10 cycles. TCRdb itself trimmed the public reads at Q25 with fastp, ran MiXCR and retained productive beta chains. Identical CDR3 protein sequences are pooled into one entry, listed with their most common genes and DNA. This sample is represented by 150,000 to 200,000 distinct CDR3 sequences; roughly two thirds of them were singletons. Together, the top ten hold 6% to 8.5% of the sample.

The sample consisted of peripheral blood. The receptors were sampled from a woman aged 55-70 years with primary liver carcinoma and hepatitis B virus infection.

This clonotype was recorded only once. A read error may produce the germline difference seen at one junction end. V usage is TRBV6-2 or TRBV6-3 and J usage is TRBJ2-5; no reliable D call. Germline lookup yields CDR1 MNHEY and CDR2 SVGEGT. This CDR3 region has 13 residues. The DNA for the CDR3 is TGTGCCAGCAACCTGCGCCACCAAGAGACTCAGTACTTC. It is translated as CASNLRHQETQYF.

The CDR3 is CSAADRSYGYTF. For the CDR3, the DNA is TGCAGCGCTGCAGACCGATCCTATGGCTACACCTTC. The chain carries TRBV29-1 and TRBJ1-2; no clear D. This CDR3 is 12 amino acids long. Between the trimmed V and J ends, which lost 7 bases and 4 bases, there was a span of 13 bases. Per germline, CDR1 SQVTM and CDR2 ANQGSEA. The complete variable domain, with remaining parts taken from reference TRBV29-1 and TRBJ1-2, reads SAVISQKPSRDICQRGTSLTIQCQVDSQVTMMFWYRQQPGQSLTLIATANQGSEATYESGFVIDKFPISRPNLTFSTLTVSNMSPEDSSIYLCSAADRSYGYTFGSGTRLTVV.

To note about this clonotype: With a much larger clone just one base away, this may be a read error. V and J are TRBV4-1 and TRBJ1-5; D ambiguous. The CDR3 runs 18 residues. Germline V lookup: CDR1 MGHRA, CDR2 YSYEKL. The CDR3 DNA sequence: TGCGTCAGCAGCCAAGTCTCAGCGGCAGCCTCTAGCAATCAGCCCCAGCATTTT. This encodes CVSSQVSAAASSNQPQHF.

V and J are TRBV2 and TRBJ2-7; D unresolved. This CDR3 region has 15 residues. CDR1 is SNHLY and CDR2 is FYNNEI in the germline V gene. V was shortened by 5 bases and J by 0 bases, with 14 bases between the two germline ends. The CDR3 DNA sequence: TGTGCCAGCAGTTCCCAGGCGGCTAGCTCCTACGAGCAGTACTTC. Residues: CASSSQAASSYEQYF.

V usage is TRBV28 and J usage is TRBJ1-2, with D possibly TRBD1 on 5 matching bases. V shed 6 bases and J shed 4 bases, with 15 bases lying between them. CDR1 is MDHEN and CDR2 is SYDVKM in the germline V gene. This CDR3 spans 14 amino acids. The CDR3 DNA sequence: TGTGCCAGCAGAGACGGGGGACGGAGCTATGGCTACACCTTC. Translating it yields CASRDGGRSYGYTF.

In regard to this clonotype: Lacking the conserved final phenylalanine or tryptophan, this CDR3 likely reflects a read error. No DNA is shown, since the ends of the CDR3 on it are uncertain; the CDR3 is the one TCRdb lists. V is TRBV11-2 and J is TRBJ2-7; TRBD2 reflects the table's D call only, with no check against the DNA. CDR1 SGHAT and CDR2 FQNNGV come from the germline V gene. From its first to its last residue, the CDR3 has 16 amino acids. Here the CDR3 reads CASSPRLARSSYEHYI.

In the case of this clonotype: One end of the junction fails to match germline, which may point to a read error. The CDR3 DNA follows: TGTGCCAGCAGCTCACCCCCAAGTACTGAAGCTATTTTT. Translated: CASSSPPSTEAIF. This chain links TRBV11-2 with TRBJ1-1; D gene unclear. The V gene's germline CDR1 is SGHAT and CDR2 FQNNGV. The CDR3 consists of 13 residues.

This clonotype was found many times. V usage is TRBV4-1 and J usage is TRBJ1-2, with 8 nucleotides matching TRBD1. CDR1 and CDR2 from the germline V gene are MGHRA and YSYEKL. This CDR3 region has 15 residues. V trimming: 2 bases; J trimming: 4 bases; junction bases outside the gene matches: 6. DNA of the CDR3: TGCGCCAGCAGCCAAAGCCCAGGGGGCGGCTATGGCTACACCTTC. Amino acid sequence: CASSQSPGGGYGYTF.

This clonotype was observed many times. The V call is TRBV12-3 or TRBV12-4, the J call TRBJ1-1; 9 bases line up with TRBD1. V lost 6 bases and J lost 3; bases outside the gene matches: 2. The length of the CDR3 is 13 residues. DNA of the CDR3: TGTGCCAGCAGAAGGACAGGGGACACTGAAGCTTTCTTT. It is translated as CASRRTGDTEAFF.

The chain uses TRBV28 and TRBJ2-5; no firm D call. The CDR3 extends over 14 amino acids. V lost 4 bases to trimming and J lost 5 bases, with 14 bases between them. CDR1 is MDHEN and CDR2 is SYDVKM in the germline V gene. Written as DNA, the CDR3 is TGTGCCAGCAGTTCCCCTATCCCGCCCGAGACCCAGTACTTC. It translates to CASSSPIPPETQYF. The full variable domain, in which reference TRBV28 and TRBJ2-5 provide the parts outside the CDR3, is DVKVTQSSRYLVKRTGEKVFLECVQDMDHENMFWYRQDPGLGLRLIYFSYDVKMKEKGDIPEGYSVSREKKERFSLILESASTNQTSMYLCASSSPIPPETQYFGPGTRLLVL.

To note about this clonotype: A junction end diverges from the germline sequence, so it may reflect a read error. The genes are TRBV5-1 and TRBJ2-1; D is perhaps TRBD2 (6 bases). Germline V gene data show CDR1 as SGHRS and CDR2 as YFSETQ. CDR3 length: 16 amino acids. DNA of the CDR3: TGCGCCAGCAGCCGGAGCGGGCCGAGGGGCCCCAATGAGCAGTTATTC. It codes for CASSRSGPRGPNEQLF.

This clonotype was seen a handful of times. The genes are TRBV28 and TRBJ2-1, with 10 bases identical to TRBD1. With V trimmed by 7 bases and J by 5 bases, 5 bases remained unmatched. This CDR3 region has 14 residues. CDR1 and CDR2 (germline): MDHEN, SYDVKM. CDR3 residues: CASNPGTGDNEQFF. DNA of the CDR3: TGTGCCAGCAACCCCGGGACAGGGGACAATGAGCAGTTCTTC.

This clonotype was picked up many times. The V and J genes are TRBV10-3 and TRBJ2-5; 9 bases fit TRBD2. The CDR3 has 15 amino acids. Germline CDR1 ENHRY, CDR2 SYGVKD. V shed 7 bases, J shed 1 base, and the junction held 7 bases outside the gene matches. CDR3 nucleotides: TGTGCCATCACGGAGCGGGAGGTGGCCCAAGAGACCCAGTACTTC. It is translated as CAITEREVAQETQYF.

This clonotype occurred once. This chain links TRBV19 with TRBJ1-1; unclear D gene. V was pared by 3 bases and J by 1 base, with 9 bases between. The V gene's germline CDR1 is LNHDA and CDR2 SQIVND (reference sequence). This CDR3 spans 14 amino acids. The CDR3 DNA sequence: TGTGCCAGTAGTATGCCTCCGGGGAACACTGAAGCTTTCTTT. Its translation: CASSMPPGNTEAFF.

This clonotype was recorded at least ten times. This chain links TRBV12-3 or TRBV12-4 with TRBJ2-5; 7 bases are a match to TRBD1. V gave up 6 bases and J gave up 4 bases; unmatched junction bases: 5. The CDR3 has 13 residues. CDR3 bases: TGTGCCAGCAGGGGGACAGTCGGAGAGACCCAGTACTTC. This codes for CASRGTVGETQYF.

With regard to this clonotype: This may stem from a read error, because a much larger clone lies one nucleotide away. The chain couples TRBV7-8 to TRBJ1-4; the D gene is possibly TRBD1 (6 bases). The CDR3 has 14 residues. Germline V gene data show CDR1 as SGHVS and CDR2 as FQNEAQ. Here the CDR3 reads CASSLEGGLEKRFF. DNA of the CDR3: TGTGCCAGCAGCTTAGAGGGGGGTCTTGAAAAACGGTTTTTT.

Of note for this clonotype: Given the absence of the conserved phenylalanine or tryptophan at the CDR3 end, a read error is likely. This chain connects TRBV11-2 to TRBJ2-7, with 11 bases that match TRBD2. The CDR3 loop spans 11 amino acids. Trimming at V came to 11 bases and at J to 6 bases, leaving 3 bases not matched to a gene. The germline V gene encodes CDR1 SGHAT and CDR2 FQNNGV. Here the CDR3 reads CACGLAGEQYI. The CDR3 DNA is TGTGCCTGTGGACTAGCGGGCGAGCAGTACATC.

Comments on this clonotype: A read error may explain this, as a much larger clone is one base away. This chain links TRBV12-3 or TRBV12-4 with TRBJ2-7, with D maybe TRBD2 (7 bases). The CDR3 sequence is 16 residues long. V lost 3 bases and J lost 7, with 22 bases in between. In DNA form, the CDR3 reads TGTGCCAGCAGTTTCCAACCGGGGGGCGGGGGAAGGGAGCAGTACTTC. This translates into CASSFQPGGGGREQYF.

This clonotype has at least ten counts. The chain joins TRBV6-6 to TRBJ2-5; D is unclear. The CDR3 runs 13 residues. Germline CDR1 reads MNHNY; CDR2 reads SVGAGI (reference sequence). The germline V and J ends were trimmed by 4 bases and 1 base, with 7 bases remaining between them. CDR3 DNA sequence: TGTGCCAGCAGTTTAGGGTCCCAAGAGACCCAGTACTTC. Its protein product is CASSLGSQETQYF.

This clonotype was seen a handful of times. A much larger clone differs from this one at a single base, so this may be a read error. V and J are TRBV4-1 and TRBJ2-7; D gene unclear. Germline V gene sequence: CDR1 MGHRA, CDR2 YSYEKL. The CDR3 extends over 16 amino acids. With 5 bases removed from V and 5 bases from J, the gap between germline ends came to 22 bases. CDR3 loop: CASSTKLLTGIDEQYF. As DNA, the CDR3 is TGCGCCAGCAGCACCAAGTTACTAACCGGAATTGACGAGCAGTACTTC.

On this clonotype itself: This may be a read error: a much more frequent sequence differs by one nucleotide. The chain carries TRBV7-8 and TRBJ2-3; 7 bases fit TRBD2. The CDR3 has 15 amino acids. The V gene's germline CDR1 is SGHVS and CDR2 FQNEAQ. CDR3 sequence reads: CVSSRETSGTDTQYF. The CDR3 DNA reads TGTGTCAGCAGCCGCGAAACTAGCGGCACAGATACGCAGTATTTT.

A remark on this clonotype: Since the CDR3 does not end with the conserved phenylalanine or tryptophan, this likely comes from a read error. Because the CDR3's place on the DNA is in doubt, the DNA is left out and the CDR3 is given as listed by TCRdb. The chain carries TRBV11-2 and TRBJ1-1; the table assigns TRBD1, which was not confirmed against the DNA. CDR1 and CDR2 from the germline V gene are SGHAT and FQNNGV. 13 amino acids form the CDR3, both terminal residues included. The CDR3 region is CASSQLVTGGVNT.

This chain uses TRBV12-3 or TRBV12-4 with TRBJ2-4; possibly TRBD1 for D (5 bases). Trimming took 5 bases from V and 0 from J, leaving 14 bases between them. The CDR3 consists of 16 residues. CDR3 loop: CASSRRQPLAKNIQYF. In DNA, the CDR3 is TGTGCCAGCAGTCGACGACAGCCACTAGCCAAAAACATTCAGTACTTC.

Comment on this clonotype: Just one base apart from a much larger clone, this may be a read error. J is TRBJ2-7 and V is TRBV5-4; possibly TRBD2 for D (6 bases). V dropped 6 bases and J dropped 9 bases, with 19 bases sitting between them. Germline values: CDR1 SGHNT, CDR2 YYREEE (reference sequence). The CDR3 runs 13 residues. The CDR3 nucleotides are TGTGCCAGCACCGTTGGGACTTCCCCACGGCAGTACTTC. Encoded protein: CASTVGTSPRQYF.

A remark on this clonotype: This clone may be a read error of a much larger clone one base away. The V and J genes are TRBV6-1 and TRBJ2-7; no definite D call. The CDR3 runs to 13 residues. The germline V gene encodes CDR1 MNHNS and CDR2 SASEGT. The CDR3 bases are TGTGGCAGCAGTGAAGTAAGGCACTACGAGCAGTACTTC. Translation gives CGSSEVRHYEQYF.

This clonotype was seen just once. J is TRBJ1-1 and V is TRBV7-2; D is uncertain. Germline V gene lookup returns CDR1 SGHTA and CDR2 FQGNSA. Trimming left V 0 bases short and J 5 bases short, with 10 bases between. The CDR3 is made up of 14 amino acids. In nucleotides, the CDR3 is TGTGCCAGCAGCTTAGCGATGGGTTGGACTGAAGCTTTCTTT. Protein: CASSLAMGWTEAFF.

V is TRBV11-1 and J is TRBJ2-7; D may be TRBD1 (6 bases). From germline, CDR1 is SGHAT and CDR2 FQDESV (reference sequence). CDR3 length equals 15 residues. V was shortened by 7 bases and J by 4 bases, with 20 bases between the two germline ends. In DNA, the CDR3 is TGTGCCAGCATTTCCGGACAGAGGCCCTATTACGAGCAGTACTTC. Protein sequence: CASISGQRPYYEQYF.